This paragraph reports one T cell receptor (beta chain). Its antigen is currently unknown. Germline assignment: CDR1 MNHEY and CDR2 SMNVEV (reference sequence). Unmatched junction bases numbered 4, after V lost 3 bases and J lost 3 bases. This CDR3 region has 14 residues. Some clones are missing from TCRdb's copy, which holds only in-frame ones; the method was immunoSEQ multiplex PCR. The data show under 110,000 clones, about 87% seen once. This sample is drawn from a study of T cell responses to AZD1222 COVID-19 vaccine. Study findings and constraints: Females outnumbered males among donors, who were mostly white British; clonal diversity was possibly underestimated. Seropositive status at baseline applied to only a handful of AZD1222 recipients.

The V gene is TRBV27, the J gene TRBJ2-7, with 8 nucleotides matching TRBD2. The receptor was derived from an adult who received the AZD1222 COVID-19 vaccine. Sequenced material: peripheral blood, taken 28 days after the second AZD1222 dose. The CDR3 DNA sequence: TGTGCCAGCAGTTTTGGGCTAGCGGGCTACGAGCAGTACTTC. It translates to CASSFGLAGYEQYF.